Sequencing of this TCR beta chain was carried out in a study of cytomegalovirus exposure and HLA in healthy donors. Study at large: The Caucasian-associated ancestry cluster contained 81% of the roughly 400 genotyped donors.

The PCR used 60 Vbeta and 13 Jbeta primers. Sequencing was performed with immunoSEQ multiplex PCR; in TCRdb, only in-frame clones are kept and a portion is missing. The table records some 130,000 clones, about 76% of them present only once. Study-wide points: In a later analysis, specific HLA alleles were associated with under 20,000 TCR beta sequences at a 0.05 false discovery rate. Several of the most significant clusters were apparently associated with common viral pathogens in a later analysis.

With V trimmed by 4 bases and J by 7 bases, 8 bases remained unmatched. This CDR3 has 14 amino acids. Per germline, CDR1 SGHRS and CDR2 YFSETQ. Of note for this clone: The antigen remains unidentified.

This TCR derives from a woman in her 40s in good health and CMV-seronegative. The sample comprised PBMCs. The genes are TRBV5-1 and TRBJ1-1; 9 bases fit TRBD1. CDR3 amino acids: CASSLRTGANEAFF. The DNA for the CDR3 is TGCGCCAGCAGCCTCCGGACAGGGGCGAATGAAGCTTTCTTT.